This passage covers 23 T cell receptor beta chains from one sample sequenced in a study of CD8+ T cells in alopecia areata. Investigators isolated RNA and reverse transcribed it into cDNA to act as the sequencing template. Sequencing was performed with immunoSEQ multiplex PCR; in TCRdb, only in-frame clones are kept and a portion is missing. This table has roughly 250,000 clones, roughly 69% appearing once. The specimen was CD4+ T cells sorted from blood, collected at week 0. These receptors came from a human donor with alopecia areata.

The chain is built from TRBV10-3 and TRBJ2-1, with 11 nucleotides matching TRBD2. The trim removed 3 bases at V and 7 bases at J, leaving 2 bases unmatched. The germline CDR1 and CDR2 sequences are ENHRY and SYGVKD. The CDR3 is 14 amino acids. Here the CDR3 reads CAISETSGGNEQFF. The CDR3, as DNA: TGTGCCATCAGTGAAACTAGCGGGGGAAATGAGCAGTTCTTC.

The chain recombines TRBV14 with TRBJ2-3; the match to TRBD1 covers 7 bases. CDR1 and CDR2 from the germline V gene are SGHDN and FVKESK. The CDR3 is 15 residues long. J lost 6 bases, V lost 5 bases, and 11 bases had no gene match. This CDR3 reads CASSADRVVMDTQYF. The CDR3 DNA follows: TGTGCCAGCAGCGCTGACAGGGTTGTTATGGATACGCAGTATTTT.

The table lists this clone with a few counts. The V call is TRBV6-5, the J call TRBJ2-1; tentatively, D is TRBD1 (5 bases). The CDR3 totals 15 residues. Germline values: CDR1 MNHEY, CDR2 SVGAGI. Trimming stripped 2 bases from V and 7 bases from J, with 15 bases between. The CDR3 DNA reads TGTGCCAGCAGTTACCCAGGGCCGACTGGTAATGAGCAGTTCTTC. Protein: CASSYPGPTGNEQFF.

This chain joins TRBV18 and TRBJ1-6; a weak D match, TRBD1 (5 bases). This CDR3 contains 15 residues. CDR1 and CDR2 from the germline V gene are KGHSH and LQKENI. V lost 2 bases and J lost 7, with 12 bases in between. CDR3 DNA: TGTGCCAGCTCACCAAATCAGGGAATGAATTCACCCCTCCACTTT. Its translation: CASSPNQGMNSPLHF.

There are a few counts of this clone. The rearrangement uses TRBV29-1 and TRBJ1-2; the D is unclear. The CDR3 contains 13 residues. Germline-derived CDR1 and CDR2 are SQVTM and ANQGSEA. Trimming removed 3 bases at V and 6 bases at J, with 14 bases between. The CDR3 DNA is TGCAGCGTTGAGTTGTCGGGGATCGATGGCTACACCTTC. As protein: CSVELSGIDGYTF.

This clone has just a few counts. An end of the junction differs from the germline gene, which may be a read error. The rearrangement links TRBV29-1 to TRBJ2-1; possibly TRBD1 or TRBD2 for D (5 bases each). This CDR3 comprises 13 residues. CDR1 SQVTM and CDR2 ANQGSEA come from the germline V gene. The CDR3 loop reads CSVEDKGHLAEVF. DNA of the CDR3: TGCAGCGTTGAAGATAAAGGACACCTAGCAGAGGTCTTC.

The chain joins TRBV30 to TRBJ2-7; tentative D call: TRBD1 (6 bases). The CDR3 loop spans 12 amino acids. Trimming shortened V by 8 bases and J by 0 bases, and 11 bases separated the two germline ends. Germline V gene sequence: CDR1 GTSNPN, CDR2 SVGIG (reference sequence). The CDR3 loop is CAGQGHSYEQYF. In nucleotides, the CDR3 is TGTGCCGGGCAGGGACACTCCTACGAGCAGTACTTC. Full variable domain (missing parts from reference TRBV30 and TRBJ2-7): SQTIHQWPATLVQPVGSPLSLECTVEGTSNPNLYWYRQAAGRGLQLLFYSVGIGQISSEVPQNLSASRPQDRQFILSSKKLLLSDSGFYLCAGQGHSYEQYFGPGTRLTVT.

About this clone itself: This specimen includes other DNA sequences encoding the same CDR3. The chain couples TRBV2 to TRBJ1-6, with D possibly matching TRBD1 (5 bases). Germline CDR1 SNHLY, CDR2 FYNNEI. V gave up 3 bases and J gave up 7 bases, with 7 bases separating them. The CDR3 totals 13 residues. The CDR3 reads CASSEGPNSPLHF. DNA for the CDR3: TGTGCCAGCAGTGAGGGGCCGAATTCACCCCTCCACTTT.

For this clone: Mismatch with germline at one junction end may stem from a read error. J is TRBJ1-1 and V is TRBV29-1; D is perhaps TRBD1 (6 bases). Germline V lookup: CDR1 SQVTM, CDR2 ANQGSEA. The CDR3 is 15 residues long. The DNA for the CDR3 is TGCAGCGCCGCCCCAAGACAGGCTCTTAACACTGGAGCTTTCTTT. This translates into CSAAPRQALNTGAFF.

This chain uses TRBV5-6 with TRBJ2-6; 7 bases line up with TRBD1. The CDR3 extends over 14 amino acids. Trimming cost V 4 bases and J 8 bases; bases outside gene matches: 6. Germline assignment: CDR1 SGHDT and CDR2 YYEEEE. CDR3: CASSGQGVSNVLTF. The CDR3 region has the DNA TGTGCCAGCAGCGGGCAGGGGGTCTCCAACGTCCTGACTTTC.

This chain joins TRBV5-1 and TRBJ1-1; tentative D call: TRBD1 (5 bases). The CDR3 consists of 13 residues. The germline CDR1 and CDR2 sequences are SGHRS and YFSETQ. V was shortened by 4 bases and J by 4 bases, with 11 bases between the two germline ends. The CDR3 DNA reads TGCGCCAGCAGCCCGGGGGTCGCCACTGAAGCTTTCTTT. This translates into CASSPGVATEAFF.

The count of this clone is one. In nucleotides, the CDR3 is TGTGCCTGGACTAACGGACTCTATGGCTACACCTTC. It yields the protein CAWTNGLYGYTF. The chain recombines TRBV30 with TRBJ1-2; the D is unclear. Looked up from germline, CDR1 is GTSNPN and CDR2 is SVGIG (reference sequence). V lost 4 bases to trimming and J lost 4 bases, with 10 bases between them. The CDR3 runs 12 residues.

V and J are TRBV7-2 and TRBJ1-1, with D possibly TRBD1 on 6 matching bases. Looked up from germline, CDR1 is SGHTA and CDR2 is FQGNSA. The V and J ends lost 1 base and 5 bases respectively, with 11 bases between them. This CDR3 region has 14 residues. CDR3 protein: CASSLGTGHTEAFF. For the CDR3, the DNA is TGTGCCAGCAGCTTAGGAACAGGGCATACTGAAGCTTTCTTT. The variable domain in full, with the rest retrieved from reference TRBV7-2 and TRBJ1-1, is GAGVSQSPSNKVTEKGKDVELRCDPISGHTALYWYRQSLGQGLEFLIYFQGNSAPDKSGLPSDRFSAERTGGSVSTLTIQRTQQEDSAVYLCASSLGTGHTEAFFGQGTRLTVV.

The chain carries TRBV30 and TRBJ2-1, with 11 bases aligning to TRBD2. There are 12 residues in the CDR3. Germline CDR1 GTSNPN, CDR2 SVGIG (reference sequence). Trimming cost V 4 bases and J 12 bases; bases outside gene matches: 5. CDR3 region: CAWTSGGHAQFF. The CDR3 DNA reads TGTGCCTGGACTAGCGGGGGGCACGCGCAGTTCTTC.

Of note for this clone: The same CDR3 also results from other DNA sequences found in this sample. The chain couples TRBV29-1 to TRBJ2-1; possibly TRBD2 for D (6 bases). The germline gives CDR1 SQVTM, CDR2 ANQGSEA. The CDR3 totals 12 residues. Trimming took off 4 bases at V and 4 bases at J, with 8 bases between the two ends. This CDR3 reads CSVVGTYNEQFF. The CDR3 coding sequence is TGCAGCGTTGTAGGGACTTACAATGAGCAGTTCTTC.

The chain recombines TRBV30 with TRBJ2-1; 15 bases agree with TRBD2. CDR1 and CDR2 (germline): GTSNPN, SVGIG (reference sequence). Losses at the gene ends were 3 bases for V and 1 base for J; bases not matched to a gene: 1. There are 16 residues in the CDR3. The CDR3 is CAWRGLAGGSYNEQFF. The CDR3, as DNA: TGTGCCTGGAGGGGACTAGCGGGGGGTTCCTACAATGAGCAGTTCTTC.

This clone has just a few counts. This chain links TRBV29-1 with TRBJ2-2; D is uncertain. The CDR3 covers 13 residues. CDR1 is SQVTM and CDR2 is ANQGSEA in the germline V gene. With 4 bases removed from V and 0 bases from J, the gap between germline ends came to 6 bases. The CDR3 region has the DNA TGCAGCGTTGCGGCGACGAACACCGGGGAGCTGTTTTTT. It translates to CSVAATNTGELFF.

This chain links TRBV29-1 with TRBJ2-6; D not resolved. The CDR3 has 13 amino acids. Germline CDR1 SQVTM, CDR2 ANQGSEA. V lost 5 bases to trimming and J lost 1 base, with 6 bases between them. CDR3 DNA sequence: TGCAGCGTTCGGGTTTCTGGGGCCAACGTCCTGACTTTC. Its translation: CSVRVSGANVLTF.

CDR3 amino acids: CASSSGLFNEQFF. CDR3 bases: TGTGCCAGCAGCTCGGGACTTTTCAATGAGCAGTTCTTC. The chain employs TRBV5-6 and TRBJ2-1, with D possibly TRBD2 on 6 matching bases. Germline values: CDR1 SGHDT, CDR2 YYEEEE. The CDR3 loop spans 13 amino acids. The V gene lost 3 bases and the J gene lost 6 bases, with 10 bases spanning the gap.

Only one count was recorded for this clone. The chain carries TRBV18 and TRBJ1-2, with 9 bases lining up with TRBD1. V dropped 3 bases and J dropped 2; count of bases not matched to a gene: 10. This CDR3 comprises 17 residues. Germline CDR1 KGHSH, CDR2 LQKENI. The CDR3 here is CASSPKITGGVNYGYTF. In nucleotides, the CDR3 is TGTGCCAGCTCACCCAAAATTACAGGGGGCGTCAACTATGGCTACACCTTC.

The chain employs TRBV4-2 and TRBJ2-1; 8 positions match TRBD2. V lost 7 bases to trimming and J lost 0 bases; unmatched junction nucleotides: 5. The CDR3 extends over 15 amino acids. Per the germline V gene, CDR1 is LGHNA and CDR2 is YNFKEQ. CDR3 nucleotide sequence: TGTGCCAGCAAAACCAGCGGGAGCTCCTACAATGAGCAGTTCTTC. Its translation is CASKTSGSSYNEQFF.

V is TRBV15 and J is TRBJ1-2; 10 nucleotides align to TRBD1. The V gene's germline CDR1 is LNHNV and CDR2 YYDKDF (reference sequence). After removal of 3 bases from V and 8 bases from J, the junction contained 6 bases not matched to a gene. The CDR3 totals 14 residues. The CDR3 region has the DNA TGTGCCACCAGCAGGGACAGGGGGAATGGGGGCTACACCTTC. Translation gives CATSRDRGNGGYTF.

V is TRBV23-1 and J is TRBJ2-2, with D possibly being TRBD1 or TRBD2 (5 bases each). TRBV23-1 is marked as an open reading frame, function uncertain. The CDR3 consists of 14 residues. With 2 bases removed from V and 3 bases from J, the gap between germline ends came to 7 bases. The DNA for the CDR3 is TGCGCCAGCAGTCAAGGGGGAGACACCGGGGAGCTGTTTTTT. Protein: CASSQGGDTGELFF.